This record concerns one TCR beta chain sequence. The antigen remains unidentified. Other DNA sequences from this sample encode an identical CDR3 as well. Running of the assay took place at deep level. Data came from immunoSEQ multiplex PCR; TCRdb stores just in-frame clones and leaves some out. The repertoire includes approximately 740,000 clones, roughly 92% of them detected once, and about 24% sits in the top ten. The entry originates in a study of shared clonotypes between healthy human individuals. Naive CD8 populations comprised CD45RO-negative cells positively selected for CCR7, excluding terminally differentiated effector memory CD45RA+ cells. Study outcomes and limitations: Blood was the only sampled material, and tissue repertoires likely differ. In contrast to clonotypes shared by all four donors, non-shared clonotypes had lower generation probabilities.

The source is a man aged 30 to 39 in good health. The specimen was naive CD8+ T cells sorted from blood.

The CDR3 DNA follows: TGCAGCGTTGTGGCGGGAGGCTCCTACGAGCAGTACTTC. It encodes CSVVAGGSYEQYF. The chain is built from TRBV29-1 and TRBJ2-7, with 8 bases identical to TRBD2. V was clipped by 4 bases and J by 0 bases; unmatched bases: 2. This CDR3 spans 13 amino acids. Germline V gene sequence: CDR1 SQVTM, CDR2 ANQGSEA.